This T cell receptor (beta chain) comes out of a study of brain T cells in children with intractable seizures. Sequencing was performed with immunoSEQ multiplex PCR; in TCRdb, only in-frame clones are kept and a portion is missing. The table shows tens of thousands of clones, with roughly 90% occurring only once. This CDR3 is built from 16 residues. CDR1 is MNHEY and CDR2 is SMNVEV in the germline V gene (reference sequence). V lost 3 bases, J lost 0 bases, and 7 bases stayed unmatched. The TCR comes from a girl aged 2 to 9 with tuberous sclerosis and intractable seizures. This specimen consisted of peripheral blood, obtained at surgery. The chain recombines TRBV27 with TRBJ1-2; 7 nucleotides align to TRBD1. The CDR3 sequence: CASSFRTGRSNYGYTF. CDR3 coding DNA: TGTGCCAGCAGTTTCCGGACAGGAAGATCTAACTATGGCTACACCTTC.